This T cell receptor (beta chain) is from a study of cytomegalovirus exposure and HLA in healthy donors. Amplification used 60 Vbeta primers and 13 Jbeta primers. The protocol was immunoSEQ multiplex PCR, while the TCRdb copy is restricted to in-frame clones and leaves out a portion. The repertoire holds approximately 180,000 clones, with more than 75% as singletons. Only one count was recorded for this clone. Its antigen remains unidentified. Germline assignment: CDR1 SEHNR and CDR2 FQNEAQ (reference sequence). CDR3 length equals 14 residues. Trimming removed 5 bases at V and 11 bases at J, with 21 bases between. General study results and limits: Investigators reported 150 to 200 TCR beta chains as tied to cytomegalovirus. The later analysis indicated that the majority of CMV-associated TCR beta chains appeared HLA-restricted. In a later analysis, about 17,000 TCR beta sequences were associated with HLA alleles at 0.05 false discovery rate. TCR beta chains associated with HLA were, in a later analysis, more clonally expanded than equally common others.

This sequence was found in a girl in the first two years of life in good health and CMV-seronegative. V usage is TRBV7-9 and J usage is TRBJ1-1; D gene ambiguous. The sequencing input was PBMCs. The CDR3: CASSEEIGNREAFF. Here the CDR3 DNA reads TGTGCCAGCAGCGAGGAGATCGGAAATCGAGAGGCTTTCTTT.